These T cell receptor beta chains were read from a single sample in a study of blood T cell repertoires in COVID-19. Sequencing was performed with immunoSEQ multiplex PCR; in TCRdb, only in-frame clones are kept and a portion is missing. This sample has 110,000 or so clones, with approximately 80% found just once. Sequencing input: peripheral blood. The receptors were gathered from a middle-aged man with acute or convalescent COVID-19. CDR3s include the opening cysteine and the closing phenylalanine or tryptophan. Fields, in order: CDR3 DNA, CDR3 protein, clone size, J gene, V gene, D gene. The D gene is left open where the match is weak. Some rows have no size entry. The others give once, few or many, or a class for an expanded clone.

TGTGCCAGCAGCTTATCTGCCTACGAGCAGTACTTC	CASSLSAYEQYF	.	TRBJ2-7	TRBV7-9	.
TGTGCCATCAGTGGTGACAGGGTAACAGATACGCAGTATTTT	CAISGDRVTDTQYF	few	TRBJ2-3	TRBV10-3	TRBD1
TGTGCCAGCAGCGATTTTAGCGGGCTGAACACCGGGGAGCTGTTTTTT	CASSDFSGLNTGELFF	.	TRBJ2-2	TRBV9	TRBD2
TGTGCCAGCTCACGAACCGCAGACAGTACTAACTATGGCTACACCTTC	CASSRTADSTNYGYTF	.	TRBJ1-2	TRBV18	.
TGTGCCAGCACCTCGGACTCCACCTACGAGCAGTACTTC	CASTSDSTYEQYF	.	TRBJ2-7	TRBV18	.
TGCGCCAGCAGCTTGGGGACATTACAAGAGACCCAGTACTTC	CASSLGTLQETQYF	.	TRBJ2-5	TRBV5-1	.
TGTGCCAGCAGTTTCCCTAGCACAGATACGCAGTATTTT	CASSFPSTDTQYF	.	TRBJ2-3	TRBV12-3/TRBV12-4	.
TGCGCCAGCAGCTTGGGGGACAGGGTGAACACCGGGGAGCTGTTTTTT	CASSLGDRVNTGELFF	.	TRBJ2-2	TRBV5-1	TRBD1
TGTGCCAGCAGCCAAGCAGGAAGCGAGCAGTACTTC	CASSQAGSEQYF	.	TRBJ2-7	TRBV3-1/TRBV3-2	.
TGTGCCAGCAGCACCAGGACAGGGAACGACAAATACGAGCAGTACTTC	CASSTRTGNDKYEQYF	.	TRBJ2-7	TRBV9	TRBD1
TGTGCCAGCAGCAAACCCGACAGGGGGCATAACTATGGCTACACCTTC	CASSKPDRGHNYGYTF	.	TRBJ1-2	TRBV21-1	.
TGTGCCAGCAGTTATGGACTAGCGGACTTCAATGAGCAGTTCTTC	CASSYGLADFNEQFF	many	TRBJ2-1	TRBV6-5	TRBD2
TGTGCCAGCAGCCCAACCTCCTTTTCACAGGCGAGCTCCTACGAGCAGTACTTC	CASSPTSFSQASSYEQYF	.	TRBJ2-7	TRBV9	.
TGTGCCAGCAGCCCCCAGGGGGCCCCCTACGAGCAGTACTTC	CASSPQGAPYEQYF	once	TRBJ2-7	TRBV5-6	TRBD1
TGTGCCAGCTCACCACAACAGGGTCGTAACACCGGGGAGCTGTTTTTT	CASSPQQGRNTGELFF	.	TRBJ2-2	TRBV18	.
TGCGCCAGCAGTGGGGTTGACGGAGCCCTCCACTTT	CASSGVDGALHF	.	TRBJ1-6	TRBV10-1	.
TGTGCCAGCAGCTTAATAGCGGGGGGCAGTCCCACCGGGGAGCTGTTTTTT	CASSLIAGGSPTGELFF	.	TRBJ2-2	TRBV7-8	TRBD2
TGTGCCACCAGTAGGACAGGGGTGAATCAGCCCCAGCATTTT	CATSRTGVNQPQHF	.	TRBJ1-5	TRBV24-1	TRBD1
TGTGCCAGCAGTGAGCACAAGAACACCGGGGAGCTGTTTTTT	CASSEHKNTGELFF	.	TRBJ2-2	TRBV25-1	.
TGCGCCAGCAGCCAAGAGGAACAGGTCCTTGTTTTT	CASSQEEQVLVF	.	TRBJ1-6	TRBV4-1	.
TGTGCCAGCAGTGACCCCTTAGGAGGGACCGAGACCCAGTACTTC	CASSDPLGGTETQYF	.	TRBJ2-5	TRBV25-1	.
TGTGCCTGGAGTGGTGCGGGGCCGCTCCACACGGGCTACACCTTC	CAWSGAGPLHTGYTF	.	TRBJ1-2	TRBV30	.
TGTGCCAGCAGGCCAGGGGGCTCGGGCAATCAGCCCCAGCATTTT	CASRPGGSGNQPQHF	many	TRBJ1-5	TRBV6-5	TRBD1
TGTGCCAGCAGCCGAGGGACAGGGGGATCTCGCTCTGGAAACACCATATATTTT	CASSRGTGGSRSGNTIYF	.	TRBJ1-3	TRBV6-6	TRBD1
TGCAGCGTTGTCAGAAACGACGAGCAGTACTTC	CSVVRNDEQYF	.	TRBJ2-7	TRBV29-1	.
TGTGCCAGCAGCTTAATAGCAGTCGATGAGCAGTTCTTC	CASSLIAVDEQFF	.	TRBJ2-1	TRBV13	.
TGTGCCAGCAGCGTAGGGCTAGCGGGGGGCAATGAGCAGTTCTTC	CASSVGLAGGNEQFF	.	TRBJ2-1	TRBV9	TRBD2
TGCGCCAGCAGCCAAGGATACGGGGTCTCTGGAAACACCATATATTTT	CASSQGYGVSGNTIYF	.	TRBJ1-3	TRBV4-1	.
TGTGCCAGCAGTTGGAGCGGGCGATACTACAATGAGCAGTTCTTC	CASSWSGRYYNEQFF	.	TRBJ2-1	TRBV28	.
TGTGCCTGGAGTAGGAGGTCCGGGGAGACCCAGTACTTC	CAWSRRSGETQYF	.	TRBJ2-5	TRBV30	.
TGTGCCAGCAGCCCAGACAGGGGTAAGTGCTACACCTTC	CASSPDRGKCYTF	.	TRBJ1-2	TRBV6-5	TRBD1
TGTGCCAGCAGCTTCTCCCACGGGGTCAGATACTACAATGAGCAGTTCTTC	CASSFSHGVRYYNEQFF	.	TRBJ2-1	TRBV7-9	.
TGTGCCAGCAGCCCCCAGTTAGTAGCGGGCACCGGGGAGCTGTTTTTT	CASSPQLVAGTGELFF	.	TRBJ2-2	TRBV7-6	TRBD2